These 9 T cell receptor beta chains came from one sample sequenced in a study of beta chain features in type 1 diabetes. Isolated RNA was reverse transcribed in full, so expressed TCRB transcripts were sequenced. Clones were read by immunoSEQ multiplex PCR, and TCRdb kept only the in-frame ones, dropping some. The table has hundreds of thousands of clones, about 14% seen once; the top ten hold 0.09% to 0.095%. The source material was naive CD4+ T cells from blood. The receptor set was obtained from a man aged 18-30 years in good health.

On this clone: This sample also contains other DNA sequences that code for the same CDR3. The CDR3 region is CASSLPGGSYEQYF. In nucleotides, the CDR3 is TGTGCCAGCAGCCTCCCGGGCGGTTCCTACGAGCAGTACTTC. This chain joins TRBV5-4 and TRBJ2-7; D is unresolved. V lost 4 bases and J 1 base, leaving 12 bases between the germline ends. The CDR3 sequence is 14 residues long. CDR1 is SGHNT, CDR2 YYREEE, per germline (reference sequence). The whole variable domain, remainder taken from reference TRBV5-4 and TRBJ2-7, is ETGVTQSPTHLIKTRGQQVTLRCSSQSGHNTVSWYQQALGQGPQFIFQYYREEENGRGNFPPRFSGLQFPNYSSELNVNALELDDSALYLCASSLPGGSYEQYFGPGTRLTVT.

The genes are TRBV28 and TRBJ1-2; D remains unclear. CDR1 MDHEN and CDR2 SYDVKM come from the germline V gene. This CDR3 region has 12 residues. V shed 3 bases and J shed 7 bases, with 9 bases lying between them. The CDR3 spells CASSLPISGYTF. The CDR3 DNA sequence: TGTGCCAGCAGTTTGCCCATAAGTGGCTACACCTTC.

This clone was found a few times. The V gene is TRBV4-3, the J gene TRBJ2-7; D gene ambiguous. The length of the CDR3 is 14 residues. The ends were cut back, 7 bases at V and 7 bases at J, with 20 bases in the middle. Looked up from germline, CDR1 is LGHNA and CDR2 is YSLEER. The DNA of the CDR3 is TGCGCCAGCACCTCAGTAAAACTCCCCTGGGAGCAGTACTTC. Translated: CASTSVKLPWEQYF.

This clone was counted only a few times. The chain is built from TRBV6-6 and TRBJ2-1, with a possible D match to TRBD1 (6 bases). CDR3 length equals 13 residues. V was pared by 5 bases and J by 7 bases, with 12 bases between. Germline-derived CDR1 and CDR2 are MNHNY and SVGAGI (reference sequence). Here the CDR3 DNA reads TGTGCCAGCAGTCCTCCAGGGGCGAATGAGCAGTTCTTC. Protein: CASSPPGANEQFF.

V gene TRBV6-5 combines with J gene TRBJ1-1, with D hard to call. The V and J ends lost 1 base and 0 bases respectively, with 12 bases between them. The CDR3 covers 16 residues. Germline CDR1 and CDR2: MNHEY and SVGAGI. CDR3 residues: CASSYFGRSLNTEAFF. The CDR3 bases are TGTGCCAGCAGTTACTTCGGGAGGAGCTTGAACACTGAAGCTTTCTTT.

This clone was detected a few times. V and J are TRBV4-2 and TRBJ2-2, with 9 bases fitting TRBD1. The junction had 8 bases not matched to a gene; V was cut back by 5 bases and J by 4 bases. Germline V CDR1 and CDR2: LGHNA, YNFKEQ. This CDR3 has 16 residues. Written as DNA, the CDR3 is TGTGCCAGCAGCGGCCGGGACAGGGTGGGCACCGGGGAGCTGTTTTTT. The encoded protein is CASSGRDRVGTGELFF.

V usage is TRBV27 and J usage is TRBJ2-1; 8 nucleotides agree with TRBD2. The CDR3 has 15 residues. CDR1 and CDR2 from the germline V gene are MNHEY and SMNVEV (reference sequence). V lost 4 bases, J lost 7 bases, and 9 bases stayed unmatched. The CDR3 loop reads CASSSAGLGDNEQFF. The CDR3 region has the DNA TGTGCCAGCAGTTCCGCGGGACTAGGGGATAATGAGCAGTTCTTC.

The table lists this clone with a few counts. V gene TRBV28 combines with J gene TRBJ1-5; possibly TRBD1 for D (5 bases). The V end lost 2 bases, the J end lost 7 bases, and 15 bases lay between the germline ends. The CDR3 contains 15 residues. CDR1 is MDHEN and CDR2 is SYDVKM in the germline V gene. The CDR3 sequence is CASSLQQASSQPQHF. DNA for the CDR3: TGTGCCAGCAGTTTACAACAGGCCAGTTCCCAGCCCCAGCATTTT.

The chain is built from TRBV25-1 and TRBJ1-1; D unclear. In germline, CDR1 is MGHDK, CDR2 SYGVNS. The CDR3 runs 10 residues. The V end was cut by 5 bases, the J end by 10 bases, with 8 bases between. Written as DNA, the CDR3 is TGTGCCAGCAGTCGGGAGAGAGCTTTCTTT. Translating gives CASSRERAFF. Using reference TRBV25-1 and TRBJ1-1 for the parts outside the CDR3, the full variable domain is EADIYQTPRYLVIGTGKKITLECSQTMGHDKMYWYQQDPGMELHLIHYSYGVNSTEKGDLSSESTVSRIRTEHFPLTLESARPSHTSQYLCASSRERAFFGQGTRLTVV.